This T cell receptor beta chain stems from a study of cytomegalovirus exposure and HLA in healthy donors. The study's findings and limits: A previous analysis found most TCR beta V segments productive roughly 90% or roughly 30% of the time.

As regards this clone: The antigen is unknown.

There are 13 residues in the CDR3. Germline assignment: CDR1 SGHTA and CDR2 FQGNSA. The germline V and J ends were trimmed by 3 bases and 4 bases, with 6 bases remaining between them. The PCR used 60 Vbeta and 13 Jbeta primers. This table comes from immunoSEQ multiplex PCR, and its TCRdb copy is limited to in-frame clones, with some not included. The table records roughly 92,000 clones, 81% of them present only once. This TCR came from an older woman in good health and CMV-seropositive. Sequenced input: PBMCs. The chain carries TRBV7-2 and TRBJ2-2, with a weak D call TRBD1 (6 bases). CDR3 DNA: TGTGCCAGCAGCTTCAGGGGCACCGGGGAGCTGTTTTTT. It codes for CASSFRGTGELFF.